The rows below give T cell receptor beta chains drawn from one sample of a study of CD8+ T cells in alopecia areata. Libraries were prepared by immunoSEQ multiplex PCR; TCRdb keeps only in-frame clonotypes and omits some of them. Among 150,000 or so clones, about 47% were seen once, and the ten largest hold 15% to 20%. The sample in question was CD8+ T cells sorted from blood, obtained at week 0. Receptor source: a human donor with alopecia areata. Both conserved end residues are trimmed from each CDR3. Size is omitted from some rows. Given values are once, few, many or a class for expanded clones.

v_call	j_call	clone_size	cdr3_aa
TRBV5-6	TRBJ2-1	NA	ASSPGQVYNEQF
TRBV5-4	TRBJ2-2	few	ASSLRASAGELF
TRBV2	TRBJ2-3	few	ASSYSGTADTQY
TRBV7-9	TRBJ2-5	NA	ASKGQDGDQETQY
TRBV27	TRBJ2-2	NA	ASSFLGSPGELF
TRBV13	TRBJ1-2	few	ASSSSGGPYGYT
TRBV11-1	TRBJ2-1	NA	ASSIREKHNEQF
TRBV29-1	TRBJ1-1	NA	SVEGSWGVTEAF
TRBV29-1	TRBJ2-2	NA	SVSPNTGELF
TRBV4-2	TRBJ2-3	NA	ASSQDRAGGGAADTQY
TRBV5-1	TRBJ2-1	once	ASSLAIPGGELNEQF
TRBV6-5	TRBJ2-7	NA	ASRDSYEQY
TRBV21-1	TRBJ2-1	few	ASSDQRENNEQF
TRBV19	TRBJ1-3	few	ATYSWAAFGNTIY
TRBV29-1	TRBJ2-7	few	SVVGTATYEQY
TRBV7-9	TRBJ2-7	few	ASSPTGGYEQY
TRBV29-1	TRBJ2-7	once	SVPLGREQY
TRBV27	TRBJ2-3	NA	ASSQKIFSGGGDTQY
TRBV2	TRBJ2-5	NA	ASSETESGKQETQY
TRBV7-9	TRBJ1-3	NA	ASSLLSSGNTIY
TRBV4-3	TRBJ1-1	NA	ASRSGLEAF
TRBV29-1	TRBJ1-1	few	SAEDGGEAF
TRBV9	TRBJ2-7	NA	ASSVAGAAAPYEQY
TRBV6-5	TRBJ1-5	NA	ASSPEQGSHQPQH
TRBV10-3	TRBJ2-1	few	AISEGESYNEQF
TRBV7-9	TRBJ2-7	NA	ASSITWDNAYEQY
TRBV30	TRBJ1-4	few	AWSVPARVKEKLF
TRBV5-6	TRBJ2-5	NA	ASSWDISHQETQY
TRBV5-6	TRBJ2-1	NA	ASSPEGRNEQF
TRBV4-1	TRBJ2-1	few	ASSHSPGLLDEQF
TRBV6-5	TRBJ2-5	NA	ASSYLYQETQY
TRBV10-3	TRBJ2-7	NA	AISESGGWGEQY
TRBV2	TRBJ2-5	few	ARGLAGQETQY
TRBV30	TRBJ2-7	NA	AWSPTGALEQY
TRBV25-1	TRBJ1-1	NA	ASSEHGQGEFMNTEAF
TRBV9	TRBJ2-3	few	ASSLISSTDTQY
TRBV29-1	TRBJ2-7	few	SVEAESSYEQY
TRBV6-1	TRBJ2-1	few	ASSELAGGYNEQF
TRBV7-9	TRBJ1-2	NA	ASSPVRGWNYGYT
TRBV13	TRBJ1-2	once	ASSAGQGTLYGYT
TRBV29-1	TRBJ2-1	few	SVEEWGDQLYNEQF
TRBV29-1	TRBJ1-1	few	SVDRGNTEAF
TRBV18	TRBJ2-1	few	ASSPIGGLIYNEQF
TRBV27	TRBJ1-2	NA	ASRQDGSGVFGYT
TRBV13	TRBJ2-1	NA	ASSLRMGYNEQF